This entry describes one TCR beta chain. The antigen this receptor binds is unknown. The cohort was made up of 650 to 700 healthy bone marrow donors. At the time of sampling, all cohort members were nominally healthy, though unrecorded immune exposures were likely present. The donor tested CMV seronegative, placing the donor among the 350 to 400 seronegative members of the cohort. Each donor provided a peripheral blood sample, and peripheral blood mononuclear cells were used for TCR beta sequencing. The Qiagen DNeasy Blood Extraction Kit was used to extract genomic DNA from the blood cell samples. Taken from the germline V gene, the CDR1 and CDR2 loops are SGHRS and YFSETQ. Trimming removed 0 bases from V and 5 bases from J; the gene matches leave 1 base unexplained. Including the terminal cysteine and phenylalanine, the CDR3 comprises 13 residues. The sequence is cut down to CDR3 DNA, 39 bases in frame from base 1.

This sample stems from a study of cytomegalovirus exposure and HLA in healthy donors (dated by TCRdb to the late 2010s). Looking at the study overall: An earlier analysis of some 600 of the donors reported 276 Gb of sequence data and 95 million to 120 million unique TCR beta sequences obtained from around 180 million T cells. An early release that covered 500 to 800 HLA-typed donors contained about 300 gigabases of sequencing data and tens of millions of unique TCR sequences. The genetic ancestry cluster associated with self-reported Caucasian donors included roughly 84% of the approximately 430 genotyped donors. The study aimed to test whether cataloging public T cell receptors could reveal signatures of past pathogen exposure. The study profiled the T cell repertoires of about 640 subjects by immunosequencing and related them to cytomegalovirus serostatus. A separate validation cohort of 100 to 150 different subjects was used in addition to the roughly 640-subject first cohort. To predict cytomegalovirus infection status, the study combined high-throughput TCR immunosequencing, statistical association of individual TCRs with disease status, and machine learning. To study patterns of TCR occurrence, a later analysis re-analyzed previously published TCR beta repertoires from 666 donors and added high-resolution HLA genotyping. Rather than using new phenotypic data, the later analysis identified candidate immune exposures from TCR beta sequences and from how often those sequences occurred across donors. In an earlier analysis of several hundred of the donors, high-throughput TCR beta sequencing was used to judge whether each TCR beta V gene segment behaved as functional or pseudogenic. Donor age, sex, ethnicity and CMV serostatus were collected together with the repertoire data. A later genetic analysis used genome-wide SNP genotypes for about 55% of the 666 donors, treating that subset as a discovery cohort. All discovery cohort repertoires had been generated on a single sequencing platform. HLA typing included class I and class II loci at four-digit resolution. The number of donors typed differed by locus, with about 629-630 for A, B, C, DRB1 and DQB1, approximately 500 for DQA1, under 610 for DPA1, and 472 for DPB1. Four to six DR-DQ haplotypes were handled as single units for association and clustering, since linkage in the cohort was strong. On average, roughly 240,000 unique TCR beta nucleotide sequences were sequenced per donor among more than 350 genotyped donors of the cohort, with roughly 18% of those sequences being non-productive.

Overall results and qualifications from the work: Roughly uniform sequencing depth across donors was assumed in presence/absence analyses, although this assumption may not hold. According to the authors, the approach could potentially be generalized to other disease states and immunological phenotypes. A later genetic analysis associated a missense DCLRE1C variant with V-gene and J-gene trimming of TCR beta chains, and an independent cohort replicated the association. The sequencing pipeline was judged likely to have produced a cluster of highly shared sequence variants as a technical artifact. A further reported finding was that TCR beta sequences accurately predicted the HLA-A and HLA-B alleles for most subjects in the first cohort. In both the original and validation cohorts, the classifier was reported to diagnose cytomegalovirus status with high specificity and sensitivity. CMV serostatus was the only immune exposure information available for the cohort. The study listed approximately 150 TCR beta chains as associated with cytomegalovirus. Approximately 18 rarely observed V segments, including chromosome 9 orphons, were excluded from the earlier analysis of about 610 of the donors because counts were too low. Only TCR beta chains were sequenced in this cohort, and the absence of alpha or paired-chain data limited detectable features. Because HLA typing was missing for some donors at each locus, association tests included only the typed subset. Linkage disequilibrium might explain the correlated functional status among segregating V segments, but an unknown experimental factor could not be excluded. Most TCR sequences were seen in very few donors, while some public TCRs were found in many individuals. In an earlier analysis of approximately 600 of the donors, most TCR beta V segments were observed in productive rearrangements about 90% or about 30% of the time, broadly matching IMGT annotations. A later analysis found that HLA-associated TCR beta chains were more clonally expanded and had lower generation probabilities than equally common non-associated chains. A later analysis found that TCR association rates varied across HLA loci, with DRB1 alleles showing the most associated TCRs and HLA-C alleles the fewest. Strong co-occurrence of HLA alleles, especially DR and DQ, made assigning TCR associations to individual alleles difficult. The 87-base-pair reads could not distinguish some IMGT-functional V segments, including TRBV6-2 and TRBV6-3, so those segments were excluded. A few of the identified cytomegalovirus-associated TCR beta chains were confirmed in vitro to be specific for cytomegalovirus antigens. Most CMV-associated TCR beta chains appeared to be HLA-restricted in a later analysis, and the HLA associations seemed to be driven largely by CMV exposure. A later analysis reported that several top co-occurrence clusters appeared linked to parvovirus B19, influenza, CMV and Epstein-Barr virus. A later genetic analysis reported fewer N-insertions in productive TCRs among donors in an Asian-associated ancestry cluster than the roughly 620-donor mean. A later analysis associated about 17,000 TCR beta sequences with specific HLA alleles at a false discovery rate of 0.05.

Library prep was done by the immunoSEQ multiplex PCR assay. For the multiplex PCR, a mixture combining 60 forward primers for TCR Vbeta segments and 13 reverse primers for TCR Jbeta segments was used. A multiplex PCR assay on genomic DNA amplified the CDR3 region of rearranged TCR beta genes. On the Illumina HiSeq System, the amplified TCR beta libraries were sequenced as 87-base-pair reads. Per the authors' processing: Across the roughly 600 repertoires, a later analysis counted tens of millions of unique TCR beta chains, around 11 million of which were shared by at least two donors. To remove PCR and sequencing errors, raw reads were error-corrected and collapsed into unique sequences using a nearest-neighbor algorithm that merged closely related sequences. CDR3 sequences were aligned to IMGT reference sequences to assign V, D and J gene segments. For a sequence to be retained, a match of at least six nucleotides to both a V gene segment and a J gene segment was required. Rearrangements were classified as productive when the CDR3 lacked stop codons and remained in frame with V and J, and all other rearrangements were classified as non-productive. Following IMGT convention, CDR3 was defined as the stretch from the second conserved V-encoded cysteine up to the conserved J-encoded phenylalanine. The earlier analysis of a few hundred of the donors excluded any sequence lacking an unambiguous match to a single V gene segment. An earlier analysis of a few hundred of the donors called V segments functional above 56.7% productive rearrangements and segregating when the between-donor standard deviation exceeded 5%. A statistical classification framework was developed to diagnose cytomegalovirus status using the catalog of TCR beta chain sequences. V and J gene assignment, in a later analysis, came from comparing TCR nucleotide sequences with IMGT/GENE-DB human TR gene sequences. A later analysis assigned CDR3 sequences and most-parsimonious VDJ recombination scenarios with the TCRdist pipeline. In a later analysis, each TCR beta chain was defined by its CDR3 amino acid sequence together with its V-gene family, and reads lacking a unique V-gene family were excluded. As a way to deal with suspected cross-contamination and a sequencing artifact, a later analysis dropped roughly 620 nucleotide sequences that were highly shared and had low generation probability. In a later analysis, a clonal expansion index for each public chain was calculated from normalized within-repertoire ranks of inferred template counts. In a later analysis, generation probabilities were computed using a VDJ recombination model fitted to out-of-frame rearrangements, and the results were checked against IGoR. In a later analysis, TCR-TCR, TCR-HLA and TCR-CMV co-occurrence was scored with hypergeometric tests, and a repertoire-size bias correction was applied to TCR pairs. A later analysis estimated false discovery rates by permuting HLA or CMV assignments 20 times. A later analysis grouped co-occurring TCRs with DBSCAN, adding TCRdist sequence similarity when clustering within HLA-allele-positive subsets. For co-occurrence clustering, repertoires with fewer than 30,000 or more than 120,000 public chains were excluded, along with five repertoires with anomalous nucleotide sharing. This is the immuneACCESS table as TCRdb keeps it, with only in-frame sequences that have V and J called. A part of the clones is gone; compared with another copy, unresolved V genes explain less than half, and the rest is unexplained. V and J calls and clone size are those listed in that table; D and trimming were worked out from the DNA. The table for this sample records roughly 120,000 clones. The ten largest clonotypes hold 1% of the sample.

The sample taken for sequencing was PBMCs. This TCR was sampled from a man between 18 and 29 years old in good health and CMV-seronegative. The chain uses TRBV5-1 and TRBJ1-1; 7 central bases correspond to TRBD1. The CDR3 protein sequence reads: CASSLEGATEAFF. Here is the DNA: TGCGCCAGCAGCTTGGAGGGGGCGACTGAAGCTTTCTTT.